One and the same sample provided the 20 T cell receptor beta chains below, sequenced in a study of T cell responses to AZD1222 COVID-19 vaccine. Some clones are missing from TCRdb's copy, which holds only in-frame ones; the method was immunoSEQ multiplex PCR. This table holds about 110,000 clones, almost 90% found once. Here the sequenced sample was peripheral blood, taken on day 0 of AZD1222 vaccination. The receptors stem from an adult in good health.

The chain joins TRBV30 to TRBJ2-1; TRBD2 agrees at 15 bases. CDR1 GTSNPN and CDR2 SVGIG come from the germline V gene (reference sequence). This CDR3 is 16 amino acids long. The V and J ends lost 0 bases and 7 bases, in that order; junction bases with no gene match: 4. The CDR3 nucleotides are TGTGCCTGGAGTGTACTGGGGACTAGCGGGAGGAATGAGCAGTTCTTC. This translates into CAWSVLGTSGRNEQFF.

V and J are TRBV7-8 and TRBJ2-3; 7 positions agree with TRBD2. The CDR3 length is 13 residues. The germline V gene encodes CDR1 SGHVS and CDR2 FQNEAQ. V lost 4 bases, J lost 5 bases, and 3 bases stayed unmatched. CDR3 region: CASSSTSLDTQYF. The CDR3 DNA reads TGTGCCAGCAGCTCGACTAGCCTAGATACGCAGTATTTT.

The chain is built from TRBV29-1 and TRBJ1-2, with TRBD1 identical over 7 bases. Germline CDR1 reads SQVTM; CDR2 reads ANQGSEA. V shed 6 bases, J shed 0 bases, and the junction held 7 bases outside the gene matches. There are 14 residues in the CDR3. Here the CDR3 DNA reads TGCAGCGTGGGAGCAGGGGGTCCTAACTATGGCTACACCTTC. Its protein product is CSVGAGGPNYGYTF.

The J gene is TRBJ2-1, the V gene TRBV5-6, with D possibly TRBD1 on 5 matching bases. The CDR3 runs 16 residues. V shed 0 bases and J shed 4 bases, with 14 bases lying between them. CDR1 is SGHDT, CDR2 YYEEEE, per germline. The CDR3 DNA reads TGTGCCAGCAGCTTGGCCGCGAAGGGGAATTACAATGAGCAGTTCTTC. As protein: CASSLAAKGNYNEQFF.

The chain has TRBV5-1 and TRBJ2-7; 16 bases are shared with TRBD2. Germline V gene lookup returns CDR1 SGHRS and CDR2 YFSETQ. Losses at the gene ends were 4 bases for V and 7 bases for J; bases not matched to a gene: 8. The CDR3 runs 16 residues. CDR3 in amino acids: CASSPGLAGGPKEQYF. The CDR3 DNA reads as TGCGCCAGCAGCCCGGGACTAGCGGGAGGGCCAAAAGAGCAGTACTTC.

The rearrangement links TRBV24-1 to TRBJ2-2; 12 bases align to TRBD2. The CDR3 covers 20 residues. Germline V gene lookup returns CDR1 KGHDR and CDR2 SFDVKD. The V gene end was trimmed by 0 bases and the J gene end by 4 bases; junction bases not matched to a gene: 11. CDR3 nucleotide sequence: TGTGCCACCAGTGATTTGCCGATGCTAGCGGGAGGGCGCGGCACCGGGGAGCTGTTTTTT. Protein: CATSDLPMLAGGRGTGELFF.

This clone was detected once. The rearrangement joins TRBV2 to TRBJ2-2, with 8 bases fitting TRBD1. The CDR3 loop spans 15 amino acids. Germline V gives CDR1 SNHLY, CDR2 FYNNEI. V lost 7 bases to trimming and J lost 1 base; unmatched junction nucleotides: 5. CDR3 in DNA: TGTGCCAGCACAGGACAGGGCTGGAACACCGGGGAGCTGTTTTTT. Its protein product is CASTGQGWNTGELFF. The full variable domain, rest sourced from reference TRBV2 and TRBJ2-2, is EPEVTQTPSHQVTQMGQEVILRCVPISNHLYFYWYRQILGQKVEFLVSFYNNEISEKSEIFDDQFSVERPDGSNFTLKIRSTKLEDSAMYFCASTGQGWNTGELFFGEGSRLTVL.

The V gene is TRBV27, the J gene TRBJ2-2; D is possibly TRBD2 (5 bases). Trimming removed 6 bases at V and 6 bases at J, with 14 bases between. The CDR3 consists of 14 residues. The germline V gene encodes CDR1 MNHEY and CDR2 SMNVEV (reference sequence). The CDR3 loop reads CASRKHGNSGELFF. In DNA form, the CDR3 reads TGTGCCAGCAGGAAACACGGGAATTCCGGGGAGCTGTTTTTT.

The CDR3 DNA reads as TGTGCCAGCAGCCAAACCGGGGTGTATTCACCCCTCCACTTT. It translates to CASSQTGVYSPLHF. The gene calls are TRBV3-1 (or the pseudogene TRBV3-2) and TRBJ1-6; no clear D. The CDR3 is made up of 14 amino acids. Looked up from germline, CDR1 is LGHDT and CDR2 is YNNKEL (reference sequence). The V end lost 2 bases, the J end lost 8 bases, and 10 bases lay between the germline ends.

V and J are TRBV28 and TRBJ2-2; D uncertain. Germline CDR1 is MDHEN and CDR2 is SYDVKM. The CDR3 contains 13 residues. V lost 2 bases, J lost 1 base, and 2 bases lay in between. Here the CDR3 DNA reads TGTGCCAGCAGTTTAGGGAACACCGGGGAGCTGTTTTTT. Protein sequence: CASSLGNTGELFF.

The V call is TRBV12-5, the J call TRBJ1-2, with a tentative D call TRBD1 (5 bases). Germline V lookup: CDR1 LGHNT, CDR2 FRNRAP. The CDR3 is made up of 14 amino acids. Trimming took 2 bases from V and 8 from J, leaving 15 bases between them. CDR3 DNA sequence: TGTGCTAGTGGTTTGACGGAGGGGCTGGGAGGCTACACCTTC. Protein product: CASGLTEGLGGYTF.

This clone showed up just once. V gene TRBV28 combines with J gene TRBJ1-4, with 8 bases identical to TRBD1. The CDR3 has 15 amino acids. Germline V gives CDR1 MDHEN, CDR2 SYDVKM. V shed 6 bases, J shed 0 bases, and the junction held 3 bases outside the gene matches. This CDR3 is CASRAQGATNEKLFF. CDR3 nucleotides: TGTGCCAGCAGGGCACAGGGGGCAACTAATGAAAAACTGTTTTTT.

CDR3: CASSYMDTQYF. The CDR3 DNA sequence: TGTGCCAGCAGTTATATGGATACGCAGTATTTT. V is TRBV6-5 and J is TRBJ2-3; the D is unclear. The germline V gene encodes CDR1 MNHEY and CDR2 SVGAGI. V lost 3 bases to trimming and J lost 6 bases, with 4 bases between them. There are 11 residues in the CDR3.

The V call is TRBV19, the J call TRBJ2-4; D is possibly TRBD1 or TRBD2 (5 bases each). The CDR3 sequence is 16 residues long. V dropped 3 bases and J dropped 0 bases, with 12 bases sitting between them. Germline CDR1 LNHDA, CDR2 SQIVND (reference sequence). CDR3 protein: CASSIEGLGAKNIQYF. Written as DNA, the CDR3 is TGTGCCAGTAGTATCGAGGGGTTGGGAGCCAAAAACATTCAGTACTTC. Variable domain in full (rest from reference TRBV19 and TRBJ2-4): DGGITQSPKYLFRKEGQNVTLSCEQNLNHDAMYWYRQDPGQGLRLIYYSQIVNDFQKGDIAEGYSVSREKKESFPLTVTSAQKNPTAFYLCASSIEGLGAKNIQYFGAGTRLSVL.

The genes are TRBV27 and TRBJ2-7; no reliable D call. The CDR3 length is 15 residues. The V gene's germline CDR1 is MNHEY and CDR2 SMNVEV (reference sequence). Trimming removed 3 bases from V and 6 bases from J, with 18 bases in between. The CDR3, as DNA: TGTGCCAGCAGTTTCTCACCTCGAAGGACGTCCGAGCAGTACTTC. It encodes CASSFSPRRTSEQYF.

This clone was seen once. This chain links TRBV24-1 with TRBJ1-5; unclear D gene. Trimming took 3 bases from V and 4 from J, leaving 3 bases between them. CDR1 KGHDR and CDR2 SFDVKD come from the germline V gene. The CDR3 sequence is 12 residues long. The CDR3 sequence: CATSDNNQPQHF. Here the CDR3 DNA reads TGTGCCACCAGTGATAATAATCAGCCCCAGCATTTT.

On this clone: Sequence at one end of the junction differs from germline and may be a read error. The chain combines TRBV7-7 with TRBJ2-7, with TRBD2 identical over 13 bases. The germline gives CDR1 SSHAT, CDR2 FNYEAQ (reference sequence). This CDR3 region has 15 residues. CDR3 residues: CASSPGTSGNYEQYF. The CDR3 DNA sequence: TGTGCTAGCAGCCCAGGGACTAGCGGGAACTACGAGCAGTACTTC.

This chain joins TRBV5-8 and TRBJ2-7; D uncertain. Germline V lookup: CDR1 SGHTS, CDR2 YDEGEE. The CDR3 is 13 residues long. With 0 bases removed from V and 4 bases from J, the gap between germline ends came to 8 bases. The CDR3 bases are TGTGCCAGCAGCTTGGGCAGCGTATACGAGCAGTACTTC. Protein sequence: CASSLGSVYEQYF.

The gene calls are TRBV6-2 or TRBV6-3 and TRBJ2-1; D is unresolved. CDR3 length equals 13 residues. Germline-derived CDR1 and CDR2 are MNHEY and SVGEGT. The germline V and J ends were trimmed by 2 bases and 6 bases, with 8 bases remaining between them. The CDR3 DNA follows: TGTGCCAGCAGTTACGGGGTAGCCAATGAGCAGTTCTTC. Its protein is CASSYGVANEQFF.

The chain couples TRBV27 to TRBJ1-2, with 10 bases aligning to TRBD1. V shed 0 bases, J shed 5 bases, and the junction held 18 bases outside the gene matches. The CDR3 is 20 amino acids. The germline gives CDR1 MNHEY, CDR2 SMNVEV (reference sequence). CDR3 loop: CASSLSMFWLGQGENYGYTF. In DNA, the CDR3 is TGTGCCAGCAGTTTATCGATGTTTTGGCTAGGACAGGGGGAGAATTATGGCTACACCTTC.